The 17 T cell receptor beta chains in this list originate from one sample, sequenced in a study of chemoradiotherapy in HPV16-positive cancers. The method was immunoSEQ multiplex PCR; TCRdb's version includes in-frame clones alone and lacks a portion of them. The top ten clones hold over 15% of a sample with tens of thousands of clones, nearly 95% of them seen once. Sequences were derived from blood, sampled from a patient who underwent chemoradiotherapy. Receptor source: a human donor with HPV-associated anogenital cancer.

The V call is TRBV4-2, the J call TRBJ2-5; unclear D gene. The CDR3 contains 15 residues. The germline gives CDR1 LGHNA, CDR2 YNFKEQ. Trimming cost V 0 bases and J 5 bases, with 13 bases left between them. The CDR3 coding sequence is TGTGCCAGCAGCCAAGATAGGGCAACAGCGGAGACCCAGTACTTC. Amino acid sequence: CASSQDRATAETQYF.

This rearrangement joins TRBV2 to TRBJ2-3, with unresolved D. The CDR3 sequence is 14 residues long. From germline, CDR1 is SNHLY and CDR2 FYNNEI. Trimming cost V 4 bases and J 3 bases, with 11 bases left between them. As DNA, the CDR3 is TGTGCCAGCAGTGTGATGGTCCTTACAGATACGCAGTATTTT. This gives the protein CASSVMVLTDTQYF.

This chain joins TRBV10-3 and TRBJ2-1, with 9 positions matching TRBD2. The junction had 6 bases not matched to a gene; V was cut back by 0 bases and J by 9 bases. The CDR3 loop spans 15 amino acids. The V gene's germline CDR1 is ENHRY and CDR2 SYGVKD. CDR3 nucleotides: TGTGCCATCAGTGAGTCAGGCGGGGGGGCCGGTGAGCAGTTCTTC. This codes for CAISESGGGAGEQFF.

This clone turned up a few times. This chain uses TRBV6-1 with TRBJ2-1; the D gene could be TRBD1 or TRBD2 (5 bases each). Trimming removed 4 bases at V and 6 bases at J, with 19 bases between. The CDR3 is 16 amino acids. Germline lookup yields CDR1 MNHNS and CDR2 SASEGT. The CDR3 spells CASSVLVGESGNEQFF. The CDR3 DNA sequence: TGTGCCAGCAGTGTTCTTGTGGGGGAATCGGGCAATGAGCAGTTCTTC.

The rearrangement joins TRBV6-5 to TRBJ2-2, with a weak D call TRBD2 (6 bases). Between the trimmed V and J ends, which lost 0 bases and 4 bases, there was a span of 9 bases. CDR3 length equals 15 residues. Germline V gives CDR1 MNHEY, CDR2 SVGAGI. The CDR3 DNA reads TGTGCCAGCAGTTACTCGAGGACTACCACCGGGGAGCTGTTTTTT. Translated, it gives CASSYSRTTTGELFF.

This chain uses TRBV28 with TRBJ1-1, with TRBD1 as a possible D gene (5 bases). Trimming removed 8 bases at V and 1 base at J, with 11 bases between. The CDR3 contains 13 residues. Germline values: CDR1 MDHEN, CDR2 SYDVKM. For the CDR3, the DNA is TGTGCCAGCCTAGACGGGGGGAACACTGAAGCTTTCTTT. Translating it yields CASLDGGNTEAFF.

The chain uses TRBV28 and TRBJ1-1; D may be TRBD1 (5 bases). CDR3 length: 13 residues. Trimming removed 4 bases at V and 5 bases at J, with 11 bases between. Germline CDR1 MDHEN, CDR2 SYDVKM. The CDR3 spells CASSSVWGTEAFF. The CDR3 region has the DNA TGTGCCAGCAGTTCCGTGTGGGGGACTGAAGCTTTCTTT.

This clone was recorded a few times. The chain combines TRBV4-1 with TRBJ2-7; TRBD1 is a possible D gene (7 bases). Germline loops: CDR1 MGHRA, CDR2 YSYEKL. CDR3 length equals 17 residues. V was clipped by 0 bases and J by 4 bases, with 19 bases between them. The CDR3 region is CASSQEGGGTEWYEQYF. The CDR3 DNA is TGCGCCAGCAGCCAAGAAGGGGGCGGGACAGAGTGGTACGAGCAGTACTTC.

V and J are TRBV2 and TRBJ1-4; no definite D call. Germline V gives CDR1 SNHLY, CDR2 FYNNEI. The CDR3 runs 14 residues. V lost 5 bases, J lost 0 bases, and 7 bases lay in between. The CDR3 DNA reads TGTGCCAGCAGTTCCCAGTCAACTAATGAAAAACTGTTTTTT. Amino acid sequence: CASSSQSTNEKLFF.

The chain recombines TRBV6-5 with TRBJ2-3; 8 nucleotides match TRBD1. V was pared by 5 bases and J by 2 bases, with 3 bases of the junction left unmatched. Germline V CDR1 and CDR2: MNHEY, SVGAGI. This CDR3 has 14 residues. The CDR3 here is CASSLDRATDTQYF. The CDR3 DNA follows: TGTGCCAGCAGTCTGGACAGGGCCACAGATACGCAGTATTTT.

The genes are TRBV19 and TRBJ2-7, with TRBD1 matching 9 bases. CDR1 and CDR2 (germline): LNHDA, SQIVND (reference sequence). The CDR3 length is 15 residues. With V trimmed by 4 bases and J by 5 bases, 9 bases remained unmatched. CDR3 nucleotide sequence: TGTGCCAGTAGTAATACGGGACAGGGAGTAAACGAGCAGTACTTC. The encoded protein is CASSNTGQGVNEQYF.

This chain connects TRBV25-1 to TRBJ2-1; 7 bases map to TRBD2. The CDR3 has 14 residues. V dropped 4 bases and J dropped 10; count of bases not matched to a gene: 10. Germline V gives CDR1 MGHDK, CDR2 SYGVNS. CDR3 in amino acids: CASSVPTPGGEQFF. In DNA form, the CDR3 reads TGTGCCAGCAGTGTCCCTACCCCGGGGGGAGAGCAGTTCTTC.

The CDR3 DNA is TGTGCCAGCAGTCTCCGGACTAGCGGGAGTCTCAATGAGCAGTTCTTC. Amino acid sequence: CASSLRTSGSLNEQFF. The chain is built from TRBV28 and TRBJ2-1, with 13 bases lining up with TRBD2. CDR1 MDHEN and CDR2 SYDVKM come from the germline V gene. This CDR3 comprises 16 residues. V lost 5 bases to trimming and J lost 6 bases; unmatched junction nucleotides: 7.

This chain joins TRBV7-2 and TRBJ2-5; D gene uncertain. V was shortened by 3 bases and J by 0 bases, with 5 bases between the two germline ends. Looked up from germline, CDR1 is SGHTA and CDR2 is FQGNSA. This CDR3 spans 13 amino acids. CDR3 protein: CASSFSYQETQYF. The CDR3 DNA follows: TGTGCCAGCAGCTTCTCGTACCAAGAGACCCAGTACTTC.

V gene TRBV18 combines with J gene TRBJ2-5, with a possible D match to TRBD1 (6 bases). The CDR3 is made up of 13 amino acids. The V gene lost 5 bases and the J gene lost 2 bases, with 9 bases spanning the gap. Germline CDR1 and CDR2: KGHSH and LQKENI. CDR3 region: CASSSDRQETQYF. CDR3 sequence (DNA): TGTGCCAGCTCATCGGACAGACAAGAGACCCAGTACTTC.

The gene calls are TRBV30 and TRBJ1-2; D is undetermined. The V gene lost 1 base and the J gene lost 4 bases, with 19 bases spanning the gap. Germline V CDR1 and CDR2: GTSNPN, SVGIG (reference sequence). This CDR3 contains 16 residues. The CDR3 DNA reads TGTGCCTGGAGTGCCACTACCCTGGGAAGAGGCTATGGCTACACCTTC. Amino acids: CAWSATTLGRGYGYTF.

This clone has just a few counts. This sequence joins TRBV29-1 and TRBJ1-1, with D perhaps TRBD1 (6 bases). CDR3 length: 12 residues. The V end was cut by 7 bases, the J end by 5 bases, with 14 bases between. Germline V lookup: CDR1 SQVTM, CDR2 ANQGSEA. CDR3 region: CSGRTGWTEAFF. The CDR3 bases are TGCAGCGGTAGAACAGGGTGGACTGAAGCTTTCTTT. The whole variable domain, remainder taken from reference TRBV29-1 and TRBJ1-1, is SAVISQKPSRDICQRGTSLTIQCQVDSQVTMMFWYRQQPGQSLTLIATANQGSEATYESGFVIDKFPISRPNLTFSTLTVSNMSPEDSSIYLCSGRTGWTEAFFGQGTRLTVV.